The 22 T cell receptor beta chains in this list originate from one sample, sequenced in a study of spatial heterogeneity in lung cancer. Documented time point: sample taken at primary tumor resection. Extraction of whole RNA from tumor, nontumor lung or frozen PBMC preceded unsorted sequencing. TCRdb re-analysed the 5' RACE reads in MiXCR, keeping a single row per CDR3 protein. The table includes about 82,000 distinct CDR3 sequences, 10% to 15% detected once. The input for sequencing was PBMCs, taken at surgery. The receptors were gathered from a male donor with early-stage non-small cell lung cancer.

This clonotype was seen a few times. The chain has TRBV7-9 and TRBJ2-2; possibly TRBD1 or TRBD2 for D (6 bases each). In germline, CDR1 is SEHNR, CDR2 FQNEAQ (reference sequence). CDR3 size: 16 residues. Trimming removed 2 bases from V and 1 base from J, with 11 bases in between. CDR3 sequence: CASSLREDRNTGELFF. CDR3 bases: TGTGCCAGCAGCTTAAGGGAGGACAGGAACACCGGGGAGCTGTTTTTT.

Only a few counts were recorded for this clonotype. This chain joins TRBV2 and TRBJ2-1, with D unresolved. CDR1 and CDR2 from the germline V gene are SNHLY and FYNNEI. V was shortened by 6 bases and J by 8 bases, with 17 bases between the two germline ends. The CDR3 contains 14 residues. The CDR3 DNA sequence: TGTGCCAGCAGAGGCGACATATTGGGCCATGAGCAGTTCTTC. Its translation: CASRGDILGHEQFF.

This clonotype was detected only a few times. A much larger clone differs from this one at a single base, so this may be a read error. The genes are TRBV7-2 and TRBJ1-1; D is uncertain. The germline V and J ends were trimmed by 2 bases and 5 bases, with 6 bases remaining between them. Per germline, CDR1 SGHTA and CDR2 FQGNSA. This CDR3 has 12 residues. CDR3 amino acids: CASSLLGTEAFF. CDR3 DNA sequence: TGTGCCAGCAGCTTATTGGGGACTGAAGCTTTCTTT. The full variable domain, completed using reference TRBV7-2 and TRBJ1-1, is GAGVSQSPSNKVTEKGKDVELRCDPISGHTALYWYRQSLGQGLEFLIYFQGNSAPDKSGLPSDRFSAERTGGSVSTLTIQRTQQEDSAVYLCASSLLGTEAFFGQGTRLTVV.

With respect to this clonotype: This could be a read error, since a much larger clone is one nucleotide away. The V call is TRBV15, the J call TRBJ1-5; D may be TRBD1 (5 bases). The CDR3 consists of 15 residues. CDR1 LNHNV and CDR2 YYDKDF come from the germline V gene (reference sequence). CDR3 in amino acids: CATSTGDGRNQSQHF. The CDR3 DNA follows: TGTGCCACCAGCACTGGGGACGGACGCAATCAGTCCCAGCATTTT.

The chain is built from TRBV5-1 and TRBJ2-2, with D tentatively TRBD1 (5 bases). Trimming removed 9 bases from V and 4 bases from J, with 13 bases in between. Germline CDR1 is SGHRS and CDR2 is YFSETQ. This CDR3 spans 13 amino acids. CDR3 in DNA: TGCGCCACAACGACAGACTTCACCGGGGAGCTGTTTTTT. This gives the protein CATTTDFTGELFF.

In this sample, this clonotype turned up a few times. The V call is TRBV20-1, the J call TRBJ2-3; TRBD2 aligns across 10 bases. From germline, CDR1 is DFQATT and CDR2 SNEGSKA (reference sequence). The CDR3 length is 17 residues. The DNA of the CDR3 is TGCAGCGCCACCGGAGCGGGGGGGTCCTCTGGCACAGATACGCAGTATTTT. This encodes CSATGAGGSSGTDTQYF.

This clonotype has ten or more counts. The genes are TRBV29-1 and TRBJ1-1; TRBD1 is a possible D gene (5 bases). This CDR3 has 13 amino acids. Trimming took 7 bases from V and 4 from J, leaving 16 bases between them. CDR1 SQVTM and CDR2 ANQGSEA come from the germline V gene. DNA of the CDR3: TGCAGCGCTGGGGCGGGGTTGGGCACTGAAGCTTTCTTT. As protein: CSAGAGLGTEAFF.

This clonotype was picked up many times. The chain has TRBV7-2 and TRBJ2-1, with D perhaps TRBD2 (5 bases). V lost 7 bases to trimming and J lost 5 bases, with 15 bases between them. CDR3 length equals 14 residues. From germline, CDR1 is SGHTA and CDR2 FQGNSA. This CDR3 is CASTLSGEHNEQFF. The CDR3 DNA reads TGTGCCAGCACTCTATCCGGGGAGCACAATGAGCAGTTCTTC.

Only a few counts were recorded for this clonotype. The genes are TRBV29-1 and TRBJ2-7, with 7 nucleotides matching TRBD1. The ends lost 6 bases at V and 2 bases at J; junction bases unmatched: 10. CDR1 is SQVTM, CDR2 ANQGSEA, per germline. There are 14 residues in the CDR3. The CDR3 sequence: CSVADRERTYEQYF. CDR3 DNA sequence: TGCAGCGTCGCCGACAGGGAAAGGACCTACGAGCAGTACTTC.

This clonotype showed up just a few times. The chain links TRBV6-1 to TRBJ1-1; D uncertain. V gave up 5 bases and J gave up 10 bases, with 14 bases separating them. The CDR3 has 12 residues. The V gene's germline CDR1 is MNHNS and CDR2 SASEGT. The CDR3 DNA follows: TGTGCCAGCAGTCCACGTCCGGGCGGAGCTTTCTTT. Translating gives CASSPRPGGAFF.

This clonotype has only a few counts. V and J are TRBV19 and TRBJ1-5; D perhaps matches TRBD1 (5 bases). V gave up 6 bases and J gave up 15 bases, with 18 bases separating them. Germline V gene data show CDR1 as LNHDA and CDR2 as SQIVND (reference sequence). The CDR3 consists of 12 residues. CDR3: CASRNSQGGWHF. The CDR3 DNA reads TGTGCCAGTAGAAATAGTCAGGGAGGCTGGCATTTT. Drawing the rest from reference TRBV19 and TRBJ1-5, the complete variable domain is DGGITQSPKYLFRKEGQNVTLSCEQNLNHDAMYWYRQDPGQGLRLIYYSQIVNDFQKGDIAEGYSVSREKKESFPLTVTSAQKNPTAFYLCASRNSQGGWHFGDGTRLSIL.

The DNA of the CDR3 is TGTGCCAGCAGCTTCCCTGGACAGATACCCTCCGCTTTCTTT. Its translation: CASSFPGQIPSAFF. This chain joins TRBV11-2 and TRBJ1-1, with D perhaps TRBD1 (6 bases). V shed 3 bases and J shed 11 bases, with 19 bases lying between them. Germline assignment: CDR1 SGHAT and CDR2 FQNNGV. The CDR3 length is 14 residues.

There are many counts of this clonotype. This chain uses TRBV29-1 with TRBJ2-2, with D unclear. V was trimmed by 4 bases and J by 0 bases, leaving 21 bases between them. The germline CDR1 and CDR2 sequences are SQVTM and ANQGSEA. The CDR3 runs to 18 residues. This CDR3 reads CSVAPSIYSTSNTGELFF. The CDR3, as DNA: TGCAGCGTTGCCCCAAGCATATACTCAACCTCGAACACCGGGGAGCTGTTTTTT.

This clonotype has only a few counts. The V call is TRBV7-3, the J call TRBJ1-1; 8 positions agree with TRBD1. The CDR3 runs to 15 residues. The trim removed 3 bases at V and 4 bases at J, leaving 7 bases unmatched. CDR1 and CDR2 (germline): SGHTA, FQGTGA. The CDR3 loop reads CASSLTGVVGTEAFF. CDR3 bases: TGTGCCAGCAGCTTGACAGGGGTGGTTGGCACTGAAGCTTTCTTT.

The rearrangement links TRBV30 to TRBJ2-7; a possible D gene is TRBD2 (6 bases). The CDR3 is 15 amino acids. Per germline, CDR1 GTSNPN and CDR2 SVGIG (reference sequence). Trimming pared 3 bases from V and 0 bases from J, leaving 15 bases between. The CDR3 DNA reads as TGTGCCTGGAGCGCCGGGACTGGGAGCTCCTACGAGCAGTACTTC. Its protein is CAWSAGTGSSYEQYF.

This clonotype was recorded a few times. The chain employs TRBV5-1 and TRBJ2-1; weak D call: TRBD2 (6 bases). V lost 5 bases and J 8 bases, leaving 23 bases between the germline ends. Per germline, CDR1 SGHRS and CDR2 YFSETQ. This CDR3 contains 16 residues. CDR3: CASSSRGTGIADEQFF. CDR3 in DNA: TGCGCCAGCAGTTCCCGGGGGACCGGGATCGCGGATGAGCAGTTCTTC.

This clonotype has only a few counts. This chain connects TRBV7-8 to TRBJ2-1, with D unresolved. V gave up 5 bases and J gave up 12 bases, with 20 bases separating them. The CDR3 totals 14 residues. Germline CDR1 SGHVS, CDR2 FQNEAQ. This chain's CDR3 is CASSAASFPWGQFF. DNA for the CDR3: TGTGCCAGCAGCGCCGCGTCCTTTCCATGGGGGCAGTTCTTC.

The chain employs TRBV7-9 and TRBJ1-4, with 7 bases lining up with TRBD1. V gave up 1 base and J gave up 6 bases; unmatched junction bases: 5. There are 15 residues in the CDR3. CDR1 is SEHNR, CDR2 FQNEAQ, per germline (reference sequence). CDR3 region: CASSLGPGTDEKLFF. CDR3 coding DNA: TGTGCCAGCAGCTTAGGGCCTGGGACAGATGAAAAACTGTTTTTT.

This sequence joins TRBV5-1 and TRBJ2-7; 13 nucleotides line up with TRBD2. The CDR3 length is 16 residues. J was trimmed by 4 bases and V by 4 bases; bases with no gene match: 8. Germline-derived CDR1 and CDR2 are SGHRS and YFSETQ. CDR3 protein: CASSPYTGLAGYEQYF. The CDR3 DNA is TGCGCCAGCAGCCCTTATACGGGACTAGCGGGGTACGAGCAGTACTTC. Using reference TRBV5-1 and TRBJ2-7 for the parts outside the CDR3, the full variable domain is KAGVTQTPRYLIKTRGQQVTLSCSPISGHRSVSWYQQTPGQGLQFLFEYFSETQRNKGNFPGRFSGRQFSNSRSEMNVSTLELGDSALYLCASSPYTGLAGYEQYFGPGTRLTVT.

In this sample, this clonotype turned up a few times. CDR3 in DNA: TGTGCCAGCAGCCCCCGGGAGAAGAGTAATGAAAAACTGTTTTTT. It codes for CASSPREKSNEKLFF. J is TRBJ1-4 and V is TRBV3-1; unclear D gene. This CDR3 comprises 15 residues. CDR1 LGHDT and CDR2 YNNKEL come from the germline V gene (reference sequence). Deletions cut 4 bases from V and 4 bases from J, with 13 bases between.

V usage is TRBV5-6 and J usage is TRBJ1-5; the D is unclear. Between the trimmed V and J ends, which lost 0 bases and 3 bases, there was a span of 10 bases. Germline V lookup: CDR1 SGHDT, CDR2 YYEEEE. The CDR3 loop spans 15 amino acids. The DNA for the CDR3 is TGTGCCAGCAGCTTGGATGGGAGAACCAATCAGCCCCAGCATTTT. Translating it yields CASSLDGRTNQPQHF. The full variable domain, with the rest looked up from reference TRBV5-6 and TRBJ1-5, is DAGVTQSPTHLIKTRGQQVTLRCSPKSGHDTVSWYQQALGQGPQFIFQYYEEEERQRGNFPDRFSGHQFPNYSSELNVNALLLGDSALYLCASSLDGRTNQPQHFGDGTRLSIL.

The table lists this clonotype with a few counts. The chain joins TRBV6-2 or TRBV6-3 to TRBJ2-1; D is perhaps TRBD2 (5 bases). This CDR3 has 12 residues. Germline CDR1 MNHEY, CDR2 SVGEGT. Trimming removed 2 bases at V and 10 bases at J, with 9 bases between. The CDR3 coding sequence is TGTGCCAGCAGTTACGGAACGGGAGAGCAGTTCTTC. Translated, it gives CASSYGTGEQFF.